Presented here are 20 T cell receptor beta chains from one specimen sequenced in a study of T cell responses to AZD1222 COVID-19 vaccine (dated by TCRdb to about 2021). The library was prepared using the immunoSEQ multiplex PCR assay. As stored in TCRdb, this immuneACCESS dataset retains in-frame rearrangements with V and J assigned. A fraction of the clones does not appear; measured against another copy, unresolved V genes explain less than half of the discrepancy, and the remainder lacks a known reason. The sample table contains 57,000 or so clones; only one count was recorded for around three quarters of them. The biggest ten clones account for about 3.5% of the sample. This specimen's time point label, interpreted: about 28 days (+/-7) after the second vaccine dose. The specimen comprised peripheral blood, sampled 28 days after the second AZD1222 dose. Receptor source: an adult who received the AZD1222 COVID-19 vaccine.

A single count supports this clone. The genes are TRBV7-6 and TRBJ1-3; 8 bases are shared with TRBD1. Germline V gene sequence: CDR1 SGHVS, CDR2 FNYEAQ. The CDR3 sequence is 17 residues long. The V and J ends lost 0 bases and 0 bases, in that order; junction bases with no gene match: 4. Here the CDR3 DNA reads TGTGCCAGCAGCTTAGCCAAAGACAGGGGCTCTGGAAACACCATATATTTT. It specifies CASSLAKDRGSGNTIYF.

This sequence joins TRBV28 and TRBJ1-1; D unresolved. The V and J ends lost 0 bases and 8 bases respectively, with 7 bases between them. In germline, CDR1 is MDHEN, CDR2 SYDVKM. The CDR3 consists of 12 residues. The DNA of the CDR3 is TGTGCCAGCAGTTTATGGGGGAGGGAAGCTTTCTTT. It specifies CASSLWGREAFF.

V and J are TRBV19 and TRBJ2-5; 7 bases align to TRBD2. CDR1 is LNHDA and CDR2 is SQIVND in the germline V gene (reference sequence). Unmatched junction bases numbered 1, after V lost 2 bases and J lost 1 base. The CDR3 spans 14 residues. The CDR3 nucleotides are TGTGCCAGTAGTATAAGCGGGGTCCAAGAGACCCAGTACTTC. Translated, it gives CASSISGVQETQYF. The full variable domain, rest sourced from reference TRBV19 and TRBJ2-5, is DGGITQSPKYLFRKEGQNVTLSCEQNLNHDAMYWYRQDPGQGLRLIYYSQIVNDFQKGDIAEGYSVSREKKESFPLTVTSAQKNPTAFYLCASSISGVQETQYFGPGTRLLVL.

The CDR3 DNA is TGTGCCAGCACCAAACCGGGACAGGGGGCGAGTTTGCTCCACTTT. This translates into CASTKPGQGASLLHF. The chain carries TRBV27 and TRBJ1-6; 12 bases are a match to TRBD1. The CDR3 loop spans 15 amino acids. Germline trimming cut 7 bases from V and 16 bases from J; bases unmatched to any gene: 14. Germline values: CDR1 MNHEY, CDR2 SMNVEV (reference sequence).

This chain joins TRBV7-9 and TRBJ2-3; perhaps TRBD2 as D (7 bases). The V gene's germline CDR1 is SEHNR and CDR2 FQNEAQ (reference sequence). This CDR3 has 16 amino acids. The V end lost 5 bases, the J end lost 2 bases, and 17 bases lay between the germline ends. CDR3 amino acids: CASSARGGGPTDTQYF. The CDR3 nucleotides read TGTGCCAGCAGCGCGAGAGGGGGGGGCCCCACAGATACGCAGTATTTT.

This chain links TRBV19 with TRBJ2-5, with 7 bases that match TRBD2. The germline CDR1 and CDR2 sequences are LNHDA and SQIVND (reference sequence). The CDR3 is 13 residues long. Trimming cost V 8 bases and J 2 bases; bases outside gene matches: 5. CDR3 nucleotides: TGTGCCAGTTCACGGGGGGATCAAGAGACCCAGTACTTC. The encoded protein is CASSRGDQETQYF.

The DNA for the CDR3 is TGTGCCAGCCAAGAAGGACAGGGAGATATCTATGGCTACACCTTC. Its translation: CASQEGQGDIYGYTF. The V and J genes are TRBV19 and TRBJ1-2; TRBD1 agrees at 8 bases. This CDR3 comprises 15 residues. The trim removed 9 bases at V and 4 bases at J, leaving 13 bases unmatched. The germline CDR1 and CDR2 sequences are LNHDA and SQIVND (reference sequence).

This chain links TRBV19 with TRBJ2-7, with 7 bases aligning to TRBD1. The V gene end was trimmed by 5 bases and the J gene end by 4 bases; junction bases not matched to a gene: 8. The V gene's germline CDR1 is LNHDA and CDR2 SQIVND (reference sequence). The CDR3 length is 14 residues. CDR3 DNA sequence: TGTGCCAGTAGTTTAAGGACAGGCACATACGAGCAGTACTTC. The encoded protein is CASSLRTGTYEQYF.

The chain has TRBV5-5 and TRBJ1-1; D unresolved. This CDR3 region has 14 residues. With 1 base removed from V and 0 bases from J, the gap between germline ends came to 7 bases. Germline CDR1 SGHKS, CDR2 YYEKEE (reference sequence). The CDR3 nucleotides read TGTGCCAGCAGCTTGAATGGATTGAACACTGAAGCTTTCTTT. Protein sequence: CASSLNGLNTEAFF.

The chain recombines TRBV5-1 with TRBJ2-1; tentatively, D is TRBD1 (6 bases). CDR1 and CDR2 (germline): SGHRS, YFSETQ. This CDR3 is built from 12 residues. V was shortened by 5 bases and J by 9 bases, with 12 bases between the two germline ends. CDR3 in amino acids: CASSTGWVEQFF. The CDR3, as DNA: TGCGCCAGCAGTACAGGGTGGGTTGAGCAGTTCTTC.

This chain links TRBV11-2 with TRBJ2-1; the match to TRBD1 covers 7 bases. V lost 4 bases to trimming and J lost 8 bases; unmatched junction nucleotides: 8. The CDR3 is 14 amino acids. The germline CDR1 and CDR2 sequences are SGHAT and FQNNGV. The CDR3 here is CASSYRDRLHEQFF. In DNA form, the CDR3 reads TGTGCCAGCAGCTACCGGGACAGACTTCATGAGCAGTTCTTC. Combining the CDR3 with reference TRBV11-2 and TRBJ2-1 gives the whole variable domain EAGVAQSPRYKIIEKRQSVAFWCNPISGHATLYWYQQILGQGPKLLIQFQNNGVVDDSQLPKDRFSAERLKGVDSTLKIQPAKLEDSAVYLCASSYRDRLHEQFFGPGTRLTVL.

V gene TRBV5-1 combines with J gene TRBJ2-2; no reliable D call. The CDR3 sequence is 13 residues long. Germline V gene data show CDR1 as SGHRS and CDR2 as YFSETQ. With 0 bases removed from V and 7 bases from J, the gap between germline ends came to 7 bases. The CDR3 nucleotides read TGCGCCAGCAGCTTGGTTGCGGTCGGGGAGCTGTTTTTT. This encodes CASSLVAVGELFF.

J is TRBJ2-6 and V is TRBV6-5; D is unresolved. Germline V gene data show CDR1 as MNHEY and CDR2 as SVGAGI. The ends were cut back, 5 bases at V and 0 bases at J, with 8 bases in the middle. The CDR3 covers 15 residues. The CDR3 spells CASSRDHSGANVLTF. The CDR3 DNA reads as TGTGCCAGCAGTCGTGACCACTCTGGGGCCAACGTCCTGACTTTC.

This clone has only one observation. The chain has TRBV18 and TRBJ1-1; D is uncertain. This CDR3 spans 12 amino acids. The germline CDR1 and CDR2 sequences are KGHSH and LQKENI. V lost 3 bases and J 4 bases, leaving 6 bases between the germline ends. CDR3 in amino acids: CASSPGVTEAFF. CDR3 sequence (DNA): TGTGCCAGCTCACCGGGAGTCACTGAAGCTTTCTTT.

CDR3 DNA: TGCAGCGTGACAGGGCCTGAAGCTTTCTTT. The encoded protein is CSVTGPEAFF. V and J are TRBV29-1 and TRBJ1-1; 7 bases line up with TRBD1. This CDR3 spans 10 amino acids. V lost 6 bases and J lost 6; bases outside the gene matches: 1. CDR1 SQVTM and CDR2 ANQGSEA come from the germline V gene.

The rearrangement links TRBV2 to TRBJ2-3, with D tentatively TRBD1 (6 bases). Trimming left V 6 bases short and J 0 bases short, with 16 bases between. The CDR3 covers 16 residues. Germline V gene data show CDR1 as SNHLY and CDR2 as FYNNEI. The CDR3: CASRLGTSASTDTQYF. CDR3 DNA sequence: TGTGCCAGCAGGCTAGGGACATCAGCCAGCACAGATACGCAGTATTTT.

V gene TRBV6-2 or TRBV6-3 combines with J gene TRBJ2-3; D tentatively fits TRBD1 or TRBD2 (6 bases each). Trimming took off 5 bases at V and 3 bases at J, with 12 bases between the two ends. The germline CDR1 and CDR2 sequences are MNHEY and SVGEGT. This CDR3 contains 14 residues. In DNA, the CDR3 is TGTGCCAGCAGTGCCACAGGGAGGACAGATACGCAGTATTTT. Translating it yields CASSATGRTDTQYF.

V is TRBV6-4 and J is TRBJ1-1; 7 positions agree with TRBD1. This CDR3 is built from 15 residues. Germline V lookup: CDR1 MRHNA, CDR2 SNTAGT. With 6 bases clipped from V and 0 bases from J, the junction kept 7 bases outside the gene matches. The chain's CDR3 is CASRLTGVLNTEAFF. The DNA of the CDR3 is TGTGCCAGCAGGCTTACAGGGGTGTTGAACACTGAAGCTTTCTTT.

The rearrangement joins TRBV4-2 to TRBJ1-6, with unresolved D. The germline gives CDR1 LGHNA, CDR2 YNFKEQ. Deletions cut 0 bases from V and 4 bases from J, with 7 bases between. The CDR3 loop spans 15 amino acids. The CDR3 sequence is CASSQDRDYNSPLHF. The DNA of the CDR3 is TGTGCCAGCAGCCAAGATAGGGATTATAATTCACCCCTCCACTTT.

The chain has TRBV12-3 or TRBV12-4 and TRBJ2-7; no reliable D call. The CDR3 is 13 amino acids. V shed 3 bases and J shed 5 bases, with 11 bases lying between them. The CDR3 region has the DNA TGTGCCAGCAGTTTTGCAGTACGGAACGAGCAGTACTTC. Translated: CASSFAVRNEQYF.